This paragraph covers one T cell receptor beta chain sequence. This record comes from a study of blood T cell repertoires in COVID-19. Germline assignment: CDR1 LNHDA and CDR2 SQIVND (reference sequence). The CDR3 has 15 residues. V was clipped by 6 bases and J by 8 bases, with 22 bases between them. Assay used: immunoSEQ multiplex PCR; TCRdb lists only in-frame clones, some missing. The table includes roughly 200,000 clones, around 83% detected once. The sequenced sample was peripheral blood. This TCR derives from a man between 35 and 55 years old with active or convalescent COVID-19. V gene TRBV19 combines with J gene TRBJ1-2; D is uncertain. The CDR3 DNA reads TGTGCCAGTAGCCCAAGCGGTGTGACCCTCGGGGGCTACACCTTC. The encoded protein is CASSPSGVTLGGYTF.